Listed here are 18 T cell receptor beta chains from one sample, sequenced in a study of shared clonotypes between healthy human individuals (dated by TCRdb to the early 2020s). Libraries were constructed by the immunoSEQ multiplex PCR assay. Drawn from immuneACCESS, this table holds only the in-frame rearrangements with V and J called that TCRdb kept. Clones are partly lost; checked studies trace under half to an unresolved V gene and leave the rest unexplained. In this sample the table shows some 1,100,000 clones, approximately 78% of which occur a single time. Approximately 0.5% of the sample is in the top ten clones. The sample comprised memory CD4+ T cells from PBMCs. The sample's cell subset or site label, decoded: CD45RA-negative fraction. The receptors were gathered from a man aged 18 to 29 in good health. Some clones in this sample may be carry-over from other donors' samples.

V is TRBV6-1 and J is TRBJ2-7; the D gene is possibly TRBD1 (6 bases). This CDR3 is built from 14 residues. Trimming took 4 bases from V and 2 from J, leaving 12 bases between them. From germline, CDR1 is MNHNS and CDR2 SASEGT. In DNA, the CDR3 is TGTGCCAGCAGTGCACAGGGCTATACCTACGAGCAGTACTTC. Translation: CASSAQGYTYEQYF.

The chain is built from TRBV6-5 and TRBJ1-1; TRBD1 might be the D (5 bases). CDR3 length: 13 residues. Germline V gives CDR1 MNHEY, CDR2 SVGAGI. Trimming took 5 bases from V and 0 from J, leaving 7 bases between them. The CDR3 DNA follows: TGTGCCAGCAGTGTGACAGTGAACACTGAAGCTTTCTTT. Encoded protein: CASSVTVNTEAFF.

This clone was found once. The CDR3, as DNA: TGCGCCACCGCGCCCCAGGGGGGCCCGCAAGAGACCCAGTACTTC. Its protein is CATAPQGGPQETQYF. The J gene is TRBJ2-5, the V gene TRBV5-1; maybe TRBD1 (7 bases). The CDR3 runs to 15 residues. Trimming took off 9 bases at V and 2 bases at J, with 20 bases between the two ends. Germline CDR1 SGHRS, CDR2 YFSETQ.

This chain links TRBV19 with TRBJ1-5; D is possibly TRBD1 (5 bases). V gave up 2 bases and J gave up 4 bases, with 15 bases separating them. This CDR3 spans 16 amino acids. CDR1 LNHDA and CDR2 SQIVND come from the germline V gene (reference sequence). CDR3 DNA sequence: TGTGCCAGTAGTATACAGCAGGGAAGTTGGAATCAGCCCCAGCATTTT. Translation gives CASSIQQGSWNQPQHF.

The V gene is TRBV5-8, the J gene TRBJ2-4; either TRBD1 or TRBD2 may fit D (5 bases each). This CDR3 region has 16 residues. The germline CDR1 and CDR2 sequences are SGHTS and YDEGEE. Between the trimmed V and J ends, which lost 4 bases and 5 bases, there was a span of 19 bases. Written as DNA, the CDR3 is TGTGCCAGCAGCGAGATCGTGGCAGGGAGAGAAAACATTCAGTACTTC. Amino acids: CASSEIVAGRENIQYF.

The DNA of the CDR3 is TGCAGCGTTGGGTCTTCCTACGAGCAGTACTTC. Translated, it gives CSVGSSYEQYF. The rearrangement links TRBV29-1 to TRBJ2-7; the D is unclear. The CDR3 is made up of 11 amino acids. V lost 4 bases to trimming and J lost 1 base, with 5 bases between them. The germline CDR1 and CDR2 sequences are SQVTM and ANQGSEA.

The gene calls are TRBV14 and TRBJ1-4; no definite D call. The CDR3 is 12 residues long. V lost 5 bases and J 5 bases, leaving 6 bases between the germline ends. The germline CDR1 and CDR2 sequences are SGHDN and FVKESK. CDR3 nucleotide sequence: TGTGCCAGCAGCGCGCGAAATGAAAAACTGTTTTTT. It yields the protein CASSARNEKLFF.

The chain has TRBV28 and TRBJ2-1; D possibly corresponds to TRBD2 (6 bases). The CDR3 contains 14 residues. Germline V lookup: CDR1 MDHEN, CDR2 SYDVKM. Trimming left V 4 bases short and J 7 bases short, with 14 bases between. The CDR3 reads CASSSGTSMNEQFF. The CDR3 nucleotides read TGTGCCAGCAGTTCCGGGACTTCCATGAATGAGCAGTTCTTC.

Points on this clone: Other DNA sequences from this sample encode an identical CDR3 as well. The chain recombines TRBV28 with TRBJ1-3; no definite D call. The CDR3 covers 14 residues. Germline V gives CDR1 MDHEN, CDR2 SYDVKM. V dropped 4 bases and J dropped 0 bases, with 7 bases sitting between them. The CDR3 spells CASSSAGSGNTIYF. The CDR3 region has the DNA TGTGCCAGCAGTTCGGCAGGCTCTGGAAACACCATATATTTT.

This chain uses TRBV28 with TRBJ1-4, with D possibly matching TRBD1 (5 bases). The CDR3 extends over 13 amino acids. Per the germline V gene, CDR1 is MDHEN and CDR2 is SYDVKM. Trimming removed 7 bases from V and 7 bases from J, with 13 bases in between. The CDR3 sequence is CASKLRGGEKLFF. Here the CDR3 DNA reads TGTGCCAGCAAACTCCGGGGGGGTGAAAAACTGTTTTTT.

This sequence joins TRBV6-1 and TRBJ2-7; 9 bases are shared with TRBD2. V shed 3 bases and J 2 bases; nucleotides not matched to a gene: 5. In germline, CDR1 is MNHNS, CDR2 SASEGT. There are 15 residues in the CDR3. CDR3 coding DNA: TGTGCCAGCAGTGAGGCGGGGGGGAAGACCTACGAGCAGTACTTC. Amino acids: CASSEAGGKTYEQYF.

This clone was counted between two and nine times. This chain links TRBV6-1 with TRBJ2-7; 7 bases match TRBD1. The CDR3 loop spans 12 amino acids. Unmatched junction bases numbered 5, after V lost 8 bases and J lost 4 bases. Germline V CDR1 and CDR2: MNHNS, SASEGT. CDR3 sequence reads: CASVGDSYEQYF. CDR3 DNA sequence: TGTGCCAGCGTCGGGGACAGTTACGAGCAGTACTTC.

This clone was detected only once. The rearrangement uses TRBV7-2 and TRBJ2-7, with TRBD1 matching over 8 bases. Per the germline V gene, CDR1 is SGHTA and CDR2 is FQGNSA. The trim removed 4 bases at V and 9 bases at J, leaving 11 bases unmatched. The CDR3 is made up of 14 amino acids. The CDR3 here is CASSYGTGLRRQYF. As DNA, the CDR3 is TGTGCCAGCAGCTACGGGACAGGCCTACGAAGGCAGTACTTC.

The gene calls are TRBV5-1 and TRBJ2-7, with 10 nucleotides matching TRBD2. The CDR3 spans 15 residues. Germline V gene sequence: CDR1 SGHRS, CDR2 YFSETQ. Losses at the gene ends were 4 bases for V and 2 bases for J; bases not matched to a gene: 6. The CDR3 sequence: CASSMKREGPYEQYF. CDR3 bases: TGCGCCAGCAGCATGAAGCGGGAGGGCCCCTACGAGCAGTACTTC.

The CDR3 nucleotides are TGTGCCAGCAGCTTGGGACTGTCGGGGGGGACCCAGTACTTC. Protein product: CASSLGLSGGTQYF. The genes are TRBV11-1 and TRBJ2-5; 7 bases line up with TRBD2. The germline CDR1 and CDR2 sequences are SGHAT and FQDESV (reference sequence). The CDR3 sequence is 14 residues long. The junction had 8 bases not matched to a gene; V was cut back by 3 bases and J by 7 bases.

This clone occurred once. The genes are TRBV7-8 and TRBJ1-2; 7 nucleotides agree with TRBD1. This CDR3 comprises 14 residues. With V trimmed by 5 bases and J by 7 bases, 10 bases remained unmatched. In germline, CDR1 is SGHVS, CDR2 FQNEAQ. CDR3 in DNA: TGTGCCAGCAGCCCCACTCAGGGGGAAGTTGGCTACACCTTC. Protein: CASSPTQGEVGYTF.

The V call is TRBV30, the J call TRBJ2-3; D is unclear. The germline V gene encodes CDR1 GTSNPN and CDR2 SVGIG (reference sequence). The CDR3 is 11 amino acids. The V end was cut by 4 bases, the J end by 2 bases, with 4 bases between. CDR3 DNA sequence: TGTGCCTGGATGGTCACAGATACGCAGTATTTT. It yields the protein CAWMVTDTQYF.

The chain's CDR3 is CASSLRLAVLEQYF. The DNA of the CDR3 is TGTGCCAGCAGCTTACGTCTAGCGGTACTCGAGCAGTACTTC. The chain uses TRBV7-2 and TRBJ2-7; 7 positions agree with TRBD2. In germline, CDR1 is SGHTA, CDR2 FQGNSA. The CDR3 runs 14 residues. J gave up 6 bases and V 2 bases, and 7 bases lay outside the gene matches.